Given below is one TCR beta chain in context. Enrollees, roughly 18 to 89 years old, lived in about two dozen US areas. This sample was taken from a study of blood T cell repertoires in COVID-19. CDR3 size: 15 residues. The germline CDR1 and CDR2 sequences are SGHDT and YYEEEE. The V end lost 0 bases, the J end lost 5 bases, and 11 bases lay between the germline ends. Generated by immunoSEQ multiplex PCR, the TCRdb table keeps only in-frame clones and is missing some. The sample contains 380,000 or so clones, over 75% of which appear only once. Sequenced: PBMCs or T cells enriched from blood (not recorded which). The J gene is TRBJ2-2, the V gene TRBV5-6; D call uncertain. The sequence came from a woman aged 40 to 49 with acute COVID-19. The CDR3 protein is CASSLGELLTGELFF. The DNA for the CDR3 is TGTGCCAGCAGCTTGGGAGAGTTGTTGACCGGGGAGCTGTTTTTT.